This record looks at one TCR beta chain sequence and its context. The antigen is unknown. This entry comes from a study of memory CD4+ T cells and cytomegalovirus serostatus. Study at large: Healthy Belgian adult donors included fewer than 10 CMV-positive and some 25 CMV-negative people.

Notes on the study in general: CD4+ memory repertoires contained about two fifths of the 164 reported CMV TCRbeta sequences.

V was pared by 4 bases and J by 2 bases, with 8 bases of the junction left unmatched. There are 16 residues in the CDR3. Per germline, CDR1 MNHNY and CDR2 SVGAGI (reference sequence). The sort gate was single viable CD3+CD4+CD8-CD45RO+ cells for memory CD4+ T cells. CMV serostatus came from serum IgG against pp150, pp28, p38, p52. Positive selection with CD4 microbeads enriched total CD4+ T cells. The table came from immunoSEQ multiplex PCR; TCRdb's copy has only in-frame clones and leaves some out. The sample comprises 60,000 to 75,000 clones, over 60% of which are singletons, and around 0.51% rests with the top ten.

The sample comprised memory CD4+ T cells from blood. The V and J genes are TRBV6-6 and TRBJ1-1, with 9 bases that match TRBD1. This clonotype originated in an adult in good health and CMV-seronegative. Some clones in this sample may be carry-over from other donors' samples. CDR3 nucleotides: TGTGCCAGCAGTTCAACTCCGGGACAGGGTAACACTGAAGCTTTCTTT. Translation gives CASSSTPGQGNTEAFF.